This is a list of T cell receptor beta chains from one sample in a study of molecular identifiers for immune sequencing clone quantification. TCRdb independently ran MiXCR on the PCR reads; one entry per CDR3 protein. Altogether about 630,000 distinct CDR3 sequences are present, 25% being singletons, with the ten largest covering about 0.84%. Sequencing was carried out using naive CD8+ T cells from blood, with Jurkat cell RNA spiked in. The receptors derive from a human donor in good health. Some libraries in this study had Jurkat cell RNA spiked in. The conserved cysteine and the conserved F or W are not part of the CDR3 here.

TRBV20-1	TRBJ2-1	SAHHADISYNEQS
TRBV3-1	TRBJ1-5	ASSQDGDRGYQPQH
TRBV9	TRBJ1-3	ASEGQGTGNTIY
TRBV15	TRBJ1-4	ATATGGLGADEKLF
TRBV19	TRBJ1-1	ASSIERNTEAF
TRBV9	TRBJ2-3	ASSGEDRGSTDTQY
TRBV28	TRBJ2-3	ASSLQRLTGKSTDTQY
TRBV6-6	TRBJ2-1	ASSHVGSGLAGGLPPNEQF
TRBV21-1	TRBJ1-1	ASSKVAKRTNSNTEAF
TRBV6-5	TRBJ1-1	ASSYMGQGYVGTEAF
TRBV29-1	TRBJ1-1	SVDSPTRRGGTTEAS
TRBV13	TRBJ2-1	ASSIGLAAEQF
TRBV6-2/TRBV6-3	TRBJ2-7	ATSWGLDEQY
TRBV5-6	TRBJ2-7	ASSDERAPPYEQY
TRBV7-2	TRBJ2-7	ASSLKGPGGAYEQY
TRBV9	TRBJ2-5	ASSSRLAGGGETQY
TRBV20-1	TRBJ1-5	SARDGYSNQPQH
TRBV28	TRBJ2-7	ASSFGENYEQY
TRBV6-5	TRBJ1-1	ASSYDRGQSTEAF
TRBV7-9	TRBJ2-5	ASSLGTTNKETQY
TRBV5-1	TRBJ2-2	ASSWDDSGNADTGELF
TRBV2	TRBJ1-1	SSWGQGTMNTEAF
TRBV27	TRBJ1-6	ASSPMPGQHNSPLH
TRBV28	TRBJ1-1	ASSLLTGAATEAF
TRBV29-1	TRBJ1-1	SVEAGQSEAF
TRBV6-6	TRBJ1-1	ASSYSGQQDGRDTEAF
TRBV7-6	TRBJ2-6	ASSLAQAGGPLSGANVLT
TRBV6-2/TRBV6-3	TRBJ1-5	ASTKGGQGYQPQH
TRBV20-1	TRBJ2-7	SARETGAYEQY
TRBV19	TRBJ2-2	ASSASGGWATGELF
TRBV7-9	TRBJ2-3	ASSPGLQAQY
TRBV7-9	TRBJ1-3	ASSKTGGSGNTIY
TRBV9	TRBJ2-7	ASSVGAGLEQY
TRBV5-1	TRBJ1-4	ASSLGANNEKLF
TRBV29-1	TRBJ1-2	SVETYGYT
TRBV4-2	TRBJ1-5	ASNQGGQGPILNSNQPQH
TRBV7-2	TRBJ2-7	NHCRWVSGYEQY
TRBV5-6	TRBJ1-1	ASRDWGRRDRGLMNTEAF
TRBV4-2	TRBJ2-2	ASSQEASGRGTGELF
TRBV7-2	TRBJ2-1	ASSLISGEASGFFHEQF
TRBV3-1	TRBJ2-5	ASSQERGRETQY
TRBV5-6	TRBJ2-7	ASRIGAGTGGLSEQY
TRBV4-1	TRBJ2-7	ASSQSTGEQY
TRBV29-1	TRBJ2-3	SVEGADNTDTQY
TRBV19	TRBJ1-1	ASKPATVLHTEAF
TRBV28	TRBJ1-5	ASSLIGNSYSNQPQH
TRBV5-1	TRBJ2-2	ASSFLGDMPTGELF
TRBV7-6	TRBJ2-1	ASSLFEREIGVEQF
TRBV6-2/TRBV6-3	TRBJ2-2	ASSYGPLRGPLIGELF
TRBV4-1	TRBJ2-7	ASATTGGDYEQY
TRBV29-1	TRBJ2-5	SVSSGERVGETQY
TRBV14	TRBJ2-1	ASSHHPRHSSYNEQF
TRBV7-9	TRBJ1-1	ASSLFVPRGPQNAEAF